Sequencing of this TCR beta chain was carried out in a study of blood T cell repertoires in COVID-19 (TCRdb year 2020). At the level of the whole study: Samples from collaborators originated in the United States, Italy and Spain and spanned both the acute and convalescent phases of COVID-19. Where HLA class I and class II types were available, the types were taken from metadata supplied by the sample provider, not from assay-based typing. Sample metadata almost always included a de-identified subject ID, COVID-19 status, age in years and sex. The prospective study material was composed of cDNA or gDNA derived from T cells, B-cell-depleted T cells, or PBMCs. Deeply sampled blood TCRbeta repertoires from subjects exposed to, actively infected with, or recovered from COVID-19 were included in the dataset. A freely available public database, intended as a resource for researchers studying the immune response to SARS-CoV-2, is where the repertoires were released. Samples were obtained from the ongoing ImmuneRACE study (first 160 participants) and from about 1,300 subjects provided by 6 global collaborators.

In the case of this clone: No cognate antigen has been identified for it. Per-nucleotide qualities are absent, and no much larger clonotype sits a single base away.

Enrolling through a virtual design, the prospective study's participants ranged in age from roughly 18 to 95 years and lived across 20 to 30 United States geographic areas. Cohort assignment in the prospective study relied on participant-reported clinical history from a screening survey and a study questionnaire. ImmuneRACE Cohort 3 recovered participants were defined by two consecutive negative NP/OP PCR tests, healthcare professional clearance, or symptom resolution. Mobile phlebotomists in the prospective study collected whole blood, serum and a nasopharyngeal or oropharyngeal swab from every participant. Additional blood draws and questionnaires over an approximately two-month period could optionally be provided by prospective study participants. Before DNA extraction, prospective study blood samples were shipped either frozen or at room temperature. The immunoSEQ Assay, a bias-controlled multiplex PCR, was used to amplify TCRbeta CDR3 regions from genomic DNA. Under the source paper's analysis protocol: Nucleated cell counts per sample were estimated from amplification of reference gene primers within the assay. Sequence reads were collapsed and filtered to measure the absolute abundance of every unique TCRbeta CDR3 rearrangement. Productive Simpson clonality was computed per sample as the square root of Simpson's diversity index over productive rearrangements. TCRdb mirrors the immuneACCESS table, restricted to in-frame sequences. Some clones are absent from its copies; in checked studies, under half trace to an unresolved V gene, and the reason for the others is unknown. The V and J calls and clone size come from that table; D and trimming were worked out from the DNA. Recorded for this sample are 250,000 to 300,000 clones; 88% of them occurred a single time. The ten largest clones capture about 1% of the sample.

The research as a whole found: How much clinical and demographic metadata was included differed by source and by participant, and the metadata was provided uncurated.

What was sequenced was PBMCs or T cells enriched from blood (not recorded which). The source of this sequence is a young woman who had recovered from COVID-19.

The CDR3 has the sequence CASGGQGLTDTQYF. The nucleotide sequence is TGTGCCAGTGGGGGACAGGGGCTCACAGATACGCAGTATTTT. The rearrangement combines TRBV28 with TRBJ2-3, with TRBD1 matching 10 junction bases. The CDR3 contains 14 residues, cysteine and phenylalanine counted. Only the CDR3 DNA stays, 42 bases, in frame from base 1. The germline V gene provides CDR1 MDHEN and CDR2 SYDVKM. Relative to germline, V is missing 9 bases and J is missing 2 bases, with 5 bases of the junction outside any gene match.